This T cell receptor beta chain originates from a study of CD8 T cells in Susac syndrome. The authors reverse transcribed roughly 0.5 to 1 ug RNA with random hexamers. A multiplex approach, immunoSEQ multiplex PCR, amplified TCR beta CDR3 across 54 Vbeta and 13 Jbeta. TCRdb ran MiXCR on the immunoSEQ multiplex PCR reads and lists one entry per CDR3 protein. This repertoire shows under 200,000 distinct CDR3 sequences, roughly 92% found once; its top ten account for 0.1%. The CDR3 consists of 15 residues. V lost 0 bases and J lost 7; bases outside the gene matches: 9. The germline CDR1 and CDR2 sequences are SQVTM and ANQGSEA.

The V gene is TRBV29-1, the J gene TRBJ2-1; 7 bases align to TRBD2. This TCR derives from a human donor in good health. The sequenced material came from CD4+ T cells from PBMCs. The DNA for the CDR3 is TGCAGCGTTGAAGATTGGTGGACTAGAGGGAATGAGCAGTTCTTC. Protein product: CSVEDWWTRGNEQFF.